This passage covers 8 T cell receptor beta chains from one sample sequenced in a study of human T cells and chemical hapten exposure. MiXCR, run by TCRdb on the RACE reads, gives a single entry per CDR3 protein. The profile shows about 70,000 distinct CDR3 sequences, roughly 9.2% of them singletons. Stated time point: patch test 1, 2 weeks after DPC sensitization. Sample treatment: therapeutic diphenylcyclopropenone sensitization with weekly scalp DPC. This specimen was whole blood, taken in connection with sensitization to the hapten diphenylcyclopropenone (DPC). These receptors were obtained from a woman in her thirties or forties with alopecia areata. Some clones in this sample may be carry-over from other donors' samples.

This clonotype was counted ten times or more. The DNA of the CDR3 is TGTGCCATCAGTGCGAGGGGGGCTGACTATGGCTACACCTTC. This encodes CAISARGADYGYTF. The J gene is TRBJ1-2, the V gene TRBV10-3; D perhaps matches TRBD1 (6 bases). The CDR3 totals 14 residues. Trimming stripped 4 bases from V and 3 bases from J, with 12 bases between. CDR1 is ENHRY and CDR2 is SYGVKD in the germline V gene.

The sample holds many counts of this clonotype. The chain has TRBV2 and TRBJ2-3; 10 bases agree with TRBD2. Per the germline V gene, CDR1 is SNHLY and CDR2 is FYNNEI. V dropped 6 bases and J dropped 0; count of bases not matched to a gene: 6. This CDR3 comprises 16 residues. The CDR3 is CASRFLAGVSTDTQYF. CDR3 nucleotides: TGTGCCAGCAGATTCCTAGCGGGGGTTAGCACAGATACGCAGTATTTT.

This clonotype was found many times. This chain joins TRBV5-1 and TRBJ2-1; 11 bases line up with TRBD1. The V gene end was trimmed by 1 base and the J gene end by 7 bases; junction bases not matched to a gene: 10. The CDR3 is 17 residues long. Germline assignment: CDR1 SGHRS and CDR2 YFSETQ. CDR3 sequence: CASSLTPPGQGVNEQFF. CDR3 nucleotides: TGCGCCAGCAGCTTGACCCCCCCGGGACAGGGGGTAAATGAGCAGTTCTTC.

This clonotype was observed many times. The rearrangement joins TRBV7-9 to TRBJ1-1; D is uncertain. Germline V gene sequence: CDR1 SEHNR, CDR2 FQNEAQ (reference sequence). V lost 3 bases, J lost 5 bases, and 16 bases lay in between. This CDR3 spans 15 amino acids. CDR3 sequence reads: CASSFGAERYTEAFF. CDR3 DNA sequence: TGTGCCAGCAGCTTCGGAGCTGAGAGGTATACTGAAGCTTTCTTT.

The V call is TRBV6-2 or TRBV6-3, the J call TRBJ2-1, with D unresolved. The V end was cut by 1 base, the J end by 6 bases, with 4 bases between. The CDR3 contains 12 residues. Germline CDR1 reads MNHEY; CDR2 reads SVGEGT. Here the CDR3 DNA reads TGTGCCAGCAGTTACTATCCCAATGAGCAGTTCTTC. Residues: CASSYYPNEQFF.

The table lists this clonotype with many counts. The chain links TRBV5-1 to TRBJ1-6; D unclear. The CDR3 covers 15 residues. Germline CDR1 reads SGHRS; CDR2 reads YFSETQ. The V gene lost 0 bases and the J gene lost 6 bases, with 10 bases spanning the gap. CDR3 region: CASSLERGLNSPLHF. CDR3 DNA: TGCGCCAGCAGCTTGGAACGAGGCCTTAATTCACCCCTCCACTTT.

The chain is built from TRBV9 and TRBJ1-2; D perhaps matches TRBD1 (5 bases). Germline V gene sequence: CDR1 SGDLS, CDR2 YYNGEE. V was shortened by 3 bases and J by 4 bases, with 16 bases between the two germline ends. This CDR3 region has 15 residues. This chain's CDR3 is CASSGWDRDFYGYTF. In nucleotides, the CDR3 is TGTGCCAGCAGCGGATGGGACCGAGACTTCTATGGCTACACCTTC.

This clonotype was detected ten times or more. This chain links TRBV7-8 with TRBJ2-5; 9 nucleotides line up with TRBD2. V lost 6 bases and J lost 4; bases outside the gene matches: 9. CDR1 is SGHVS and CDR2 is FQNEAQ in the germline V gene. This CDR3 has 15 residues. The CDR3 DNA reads TGTGCCAGCAGTACCGGGACTAGCTCTCCAGAGACCCAGTACTTC. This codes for CASSTGTSSPETQYF.